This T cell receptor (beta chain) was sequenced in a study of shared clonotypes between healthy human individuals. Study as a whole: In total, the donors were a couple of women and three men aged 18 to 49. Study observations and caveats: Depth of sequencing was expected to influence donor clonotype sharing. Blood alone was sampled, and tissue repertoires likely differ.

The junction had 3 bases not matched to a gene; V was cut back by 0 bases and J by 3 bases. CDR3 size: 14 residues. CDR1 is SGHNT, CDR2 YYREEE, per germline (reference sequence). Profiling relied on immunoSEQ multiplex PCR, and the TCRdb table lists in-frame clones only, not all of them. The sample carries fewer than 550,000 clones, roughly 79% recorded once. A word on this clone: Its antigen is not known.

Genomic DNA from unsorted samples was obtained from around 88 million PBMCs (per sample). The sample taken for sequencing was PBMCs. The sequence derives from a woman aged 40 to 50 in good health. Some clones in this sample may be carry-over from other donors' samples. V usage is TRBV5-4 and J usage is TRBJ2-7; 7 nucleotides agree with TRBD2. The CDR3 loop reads CASSLGREGYEQYF. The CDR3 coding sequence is TGTGCCAGCAGCTTGGGGAGGGAGGGCTACGAGCAGTACTTC.